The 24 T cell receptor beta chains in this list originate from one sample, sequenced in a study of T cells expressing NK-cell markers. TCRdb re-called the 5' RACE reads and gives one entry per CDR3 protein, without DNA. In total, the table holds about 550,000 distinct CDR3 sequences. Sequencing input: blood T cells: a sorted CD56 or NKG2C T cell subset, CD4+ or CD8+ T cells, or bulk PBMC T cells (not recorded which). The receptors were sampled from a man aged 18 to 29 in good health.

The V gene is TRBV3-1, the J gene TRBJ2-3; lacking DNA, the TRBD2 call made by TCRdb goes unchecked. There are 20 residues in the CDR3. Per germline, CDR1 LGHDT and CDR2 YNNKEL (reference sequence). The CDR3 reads CASSQVFRLWTSGSTDTQYF.

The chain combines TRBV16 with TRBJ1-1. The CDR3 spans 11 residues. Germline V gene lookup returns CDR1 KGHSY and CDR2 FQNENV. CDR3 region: CASSRDTGLFF.

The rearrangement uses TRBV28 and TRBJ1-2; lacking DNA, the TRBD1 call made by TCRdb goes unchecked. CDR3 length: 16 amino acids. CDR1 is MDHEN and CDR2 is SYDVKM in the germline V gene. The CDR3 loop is CASTNQRGGYNYGYTF.

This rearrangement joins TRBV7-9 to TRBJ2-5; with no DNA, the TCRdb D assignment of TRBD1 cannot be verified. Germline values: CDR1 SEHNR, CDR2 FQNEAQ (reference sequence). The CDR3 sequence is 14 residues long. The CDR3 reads CASSPSNEGETQYF.

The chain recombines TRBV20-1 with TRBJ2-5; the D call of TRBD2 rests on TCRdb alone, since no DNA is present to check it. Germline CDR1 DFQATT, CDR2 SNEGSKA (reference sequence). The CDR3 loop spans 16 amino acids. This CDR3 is CSADPAGSEYQETQYF.

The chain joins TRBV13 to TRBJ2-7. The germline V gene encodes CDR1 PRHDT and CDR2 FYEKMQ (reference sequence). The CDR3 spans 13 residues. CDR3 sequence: CASSLSSLREQYF.

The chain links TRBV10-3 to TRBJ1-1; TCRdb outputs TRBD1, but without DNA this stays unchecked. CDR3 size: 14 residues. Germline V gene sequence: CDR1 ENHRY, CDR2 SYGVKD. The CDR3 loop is CATQGGHGNTEAFF.

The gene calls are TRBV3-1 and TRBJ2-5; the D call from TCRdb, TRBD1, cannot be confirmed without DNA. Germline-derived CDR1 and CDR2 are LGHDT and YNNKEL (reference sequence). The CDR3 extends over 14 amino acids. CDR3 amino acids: CASERRDGQETQYF.

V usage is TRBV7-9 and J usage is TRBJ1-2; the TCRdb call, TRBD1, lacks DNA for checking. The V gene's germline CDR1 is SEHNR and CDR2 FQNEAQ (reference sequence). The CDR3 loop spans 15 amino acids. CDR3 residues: CASSFTGIANYGYTF.

CDR3 residues: CASSEGGGSGELFF. This chain links TRBV6-1 with TRBJ2-2; the D call from TCRdb, TRBD2, cannot be confirmed without DNA. This CDR3 is built from 14 residues. In germline, CDR1 is MNHNS, CDR2 SASEGT.

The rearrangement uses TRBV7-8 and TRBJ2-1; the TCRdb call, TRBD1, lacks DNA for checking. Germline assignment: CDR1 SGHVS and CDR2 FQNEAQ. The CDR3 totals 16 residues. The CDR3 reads CASSSRGGLASPEQFF. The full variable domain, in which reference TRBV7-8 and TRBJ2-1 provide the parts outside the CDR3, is GAGVSQSPRYKVAKRGQDVALRCDPISGHVSLFWYQQALGQGPEFLTYFQNEAQLDKSGLPSDRFFAERPEGSVSTLKIQRTQQEDSAVYLCASSSRGGLASPEQFFGPGTRLTVL.

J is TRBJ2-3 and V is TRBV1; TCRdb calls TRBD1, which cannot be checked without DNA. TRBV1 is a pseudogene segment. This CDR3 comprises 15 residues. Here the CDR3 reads CTSTHRGELPNTQYF.

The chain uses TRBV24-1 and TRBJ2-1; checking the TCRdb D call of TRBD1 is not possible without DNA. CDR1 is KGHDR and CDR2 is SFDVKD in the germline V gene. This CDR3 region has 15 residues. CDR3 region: CATSIHGTGFNEQFF.

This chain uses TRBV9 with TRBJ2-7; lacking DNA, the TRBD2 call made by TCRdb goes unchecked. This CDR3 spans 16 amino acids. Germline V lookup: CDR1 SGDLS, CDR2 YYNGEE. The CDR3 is CASSRTSGRQSYEQYF.

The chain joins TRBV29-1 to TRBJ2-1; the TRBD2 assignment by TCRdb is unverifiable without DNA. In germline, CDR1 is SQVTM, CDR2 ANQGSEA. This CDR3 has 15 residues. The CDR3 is CSVVGTSGSPGEQFF.

This CDR3 is CASSSQQGSQYF. The V call is TRBV5-5, the J call TRBJ2-3. The CDR3 runs 12 residues. The V gene's germline CDR1 is SGHKS and CDR2 YYEKEE (reference sequence).

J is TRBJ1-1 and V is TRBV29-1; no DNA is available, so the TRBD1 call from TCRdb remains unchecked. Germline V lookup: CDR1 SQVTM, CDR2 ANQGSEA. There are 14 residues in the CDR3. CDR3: CSGTTVGGYTEAFF.

This chain's CDR3 is CASAGTMNTEAFF. This chain connects TRBV12-3 or TRBV12-4 to TRBJ1-1. CDR3 length: 13 residues.

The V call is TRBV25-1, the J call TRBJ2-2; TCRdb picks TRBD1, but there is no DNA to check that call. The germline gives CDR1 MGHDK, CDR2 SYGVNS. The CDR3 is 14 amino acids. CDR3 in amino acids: CASGGTGMVGELFF.

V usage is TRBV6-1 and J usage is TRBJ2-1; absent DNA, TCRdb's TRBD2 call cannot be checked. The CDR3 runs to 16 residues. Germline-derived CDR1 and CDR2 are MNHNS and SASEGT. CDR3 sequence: CASSEMGTSSYNEQFF.

The CDR3 region is CSARGVDRGTDTQYF. V is TRBV20-1 and J is TRBJ2-3; TCRdb indicates TRBD1, and absent DNA this call remains unverified. Germline lookup yields CDR1 DFQATT and CDR2 SNEGSKA (reference sequence). The CDR3 consists of 15 residues.

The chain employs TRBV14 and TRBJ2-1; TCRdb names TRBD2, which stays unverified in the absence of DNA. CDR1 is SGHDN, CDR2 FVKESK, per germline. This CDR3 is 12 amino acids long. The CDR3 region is CASSPSRTQVFF. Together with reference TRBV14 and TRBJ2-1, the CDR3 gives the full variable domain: EAGVTQFPSHSVIEKGQTVTLRCDPISGHDNLYWYRRVMGKEIKFLLHFVKESKQDESGMPNNRFLAERTGGTYSTLKVQPAELEDSGVYFCASSPSRTQVFFGPGTRLTVL.

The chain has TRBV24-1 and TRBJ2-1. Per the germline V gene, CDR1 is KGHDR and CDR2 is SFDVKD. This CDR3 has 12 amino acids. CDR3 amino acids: CATSDSRYEQFF.

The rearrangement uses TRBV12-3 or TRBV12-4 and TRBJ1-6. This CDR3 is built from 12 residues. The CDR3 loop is CASSWRGSPLHF.